Below, one T cell receptor (beta chain) is given with its context. Germline values: CDR1 SGHTA, CDR2 FQGTGA. V lost 3 bases, J lost 0 bases, and 7 bases lay in between. CDR3 length: 14 amino acids. The sample comes from a study of cytomegalovirus exposure and HLA in healthy donors. The PCR had 60 Vbeta and 13 Jbeta primers. Per the original data handling: Around 10 million shared chains were among 80 million or so unique TCR beta chains counted in a later analysis. Repertoires were generated with immunoSEQ multiplex PCR, while TCRdb's copy carries only in-frame clones and drops some. V and J calls and clone size are as listed in that table; D and trimming were resolved from the DNA. The sample comprises 150,000 to 200,000 clones, 70% to 80% of which are singletons, and 1.2% to 1.5% rests with the top ten.

The sequenced material came from PBMCs. This TCR came from a woman aged 25 to 39 in good health and CMV-seropositive. The chain combines TRBV7-3 with TRBJ2-3, with TRBD1 as a possible D gene (6 bases). CDR3 sequence (DNA): TGTGCCAGCAGCTTGGGGGCTAGCACAGATACGCAGTATTTT. This translates into CASSLGASTDTQYF.